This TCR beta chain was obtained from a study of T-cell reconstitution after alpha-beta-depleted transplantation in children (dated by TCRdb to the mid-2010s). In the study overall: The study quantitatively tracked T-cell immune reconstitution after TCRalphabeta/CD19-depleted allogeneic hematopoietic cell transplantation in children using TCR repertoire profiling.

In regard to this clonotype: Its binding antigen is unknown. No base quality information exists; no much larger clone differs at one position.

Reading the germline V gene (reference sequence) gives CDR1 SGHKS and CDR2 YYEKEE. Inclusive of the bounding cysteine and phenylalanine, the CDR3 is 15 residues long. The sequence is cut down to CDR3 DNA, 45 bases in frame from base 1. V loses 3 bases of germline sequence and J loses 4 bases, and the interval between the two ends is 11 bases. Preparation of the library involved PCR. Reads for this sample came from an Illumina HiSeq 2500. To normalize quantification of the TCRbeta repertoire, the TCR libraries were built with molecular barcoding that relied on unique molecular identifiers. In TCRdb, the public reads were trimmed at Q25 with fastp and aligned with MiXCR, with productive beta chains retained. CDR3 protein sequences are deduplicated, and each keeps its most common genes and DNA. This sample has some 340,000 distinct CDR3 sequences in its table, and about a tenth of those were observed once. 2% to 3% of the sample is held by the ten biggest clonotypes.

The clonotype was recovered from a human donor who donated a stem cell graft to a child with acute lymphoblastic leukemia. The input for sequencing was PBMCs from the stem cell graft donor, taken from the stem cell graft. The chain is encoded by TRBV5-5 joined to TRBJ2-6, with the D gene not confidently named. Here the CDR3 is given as CASSYSSKGANVLTF. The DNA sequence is TGTGCCAGCAGCTATTCTTCGAAGGGGGCCAACGTCCTGACTTTC.